This T cell receptor beta chain was retrieved from a study of beta chain features in type 1 diabetes. Across the study: Sorted cell examination encompassed under 130 million cells across all samples.

The study's findings and limits: Type 1 diabetes patients had TCRB CDR3s that were shorter (moderately but significantly so) in all four CD4+ subsets.

This clone was seen only a few times. What it binds is unknown. Expressed TCRB transcripts were sequenced because the isolated RNA had all been reverse transcribed beforehand. The protocol was immunoSEQ multiplex PCR, while the TCRdb copy is restricted to in-frame clones and leaves out a portion. The sample comprises fewer than 550,000 clones, 10% to 12% of which are singletons, and about 0.045% rests with the top ten. The V and J ends lost 1 base and 2 bases respectively, with 15 bases between them. The CDR3 runs 17 residues. CDR1 is MGHRA and CDR2 is YSYEKL in the germline V gene. Source material: naive CD4+ T cells from blood. The TCR comes from a woman aged 18-35 years in good health. The J gene is TRBJ1-5, the V gene TRBV4-1; D may be TRBD1 (6 bases). This CDR3 is CASSQVRGARGNQPQHF. The CDR3 nucleotides read TGCGCCAGCAGCCAAGTTCGGGGGGCGCGTGGCAATCAGCCCCAGCATTTT.